These 13 T cell receptor beta chains came from one sample sequenced in a study of tumor-infiltrating lymphocytes in primary liver carcinoma. They got blood RNA out of unsorted whole blood and also pulled out germline DNA. The researchers produced TCR beta cDNA from approximately 0.45 ug total RNA with a constant-region primer. It was through three nested multiplex PCR rounds of slightly modified ARM-PCR that TCR beta libraries arose. Forward primers for TRBV1-TRBV30 and a C-beta reverse primer served the first two PCR rounds, at about 10 cycles each. TCRdb analysed the multiplex PCR reads with MiXCR anew, one entry per CDR3 protein. This repertoire shows a few hundred thousand distinct CDR3 sequences, about 50% found once; its top ten account for about a sixth. The material sequenced was peripheral blood. The receptors were sampled from a woman under 40 with primary liver carcinoma and hepatitis B virus infection.

This clonotype was recorded many times. The rearrangement links TRBV4-2 to TRBJ2-7; D gene ambiguous. Germline-derived CDR1 and CDR2 are LGHNA and YNFKEQ. This CDR3 contains 14 residues. Trimming left V 1 base short and J 5 bases short, with 12 bases between. The CDR3 DNA sequence: TGTGCCAGCAGCCAAGTGGGGAAGGTTAACGAGCAGTACTTC. It translates to CASSQVGKVNEQYF.

On this clonotype itself: A much more abundant neighbour one base away suggests this may be a read error. This chain uses TRBV29-1 with TRBJ2-3, with TRBD2 matching over 9 bases. Looked up from germline, CDR1 is SQVTM and CDR2 is ANQGSEA. The CDR3 totals 15 residues. The CDR3 reads CSVERGGTSIDTQYF. The CDR3 bases are TGCAGCGTTGAAAGAGGCGGGACTAGCATAGATACGCAGTATTTT.

The CDR3 loop reads CASSHGGAGRYQETQYF. CDR3 DNA sequence: TGTGCCAGCAGTCACGGTGGAGCGGGTCGGTACCAAGAGACCCAGTACTTC. V gene TRBV11-2 combines with J gene TRBJ2-5; weak D call: TRBD2 (6 bases). The CDR3 covers 17 residues. The germline V and J ends were trimmed by 6 bases and 0 bases, with 20 bases remaining between them. Germline lookup yields CDR1 SGHAT and CDR2 FQNNGV.

Worth noting for this clonotype: A read error is possible here, since a much larger clone lies one base away. The missing conserved phenylalanine or tryptophan at the end of this CDR3 makes a read error likely. This sequence joins TRBV6-2 or TRBV6-3 and TRBJ2-1; possible D gene TRBD1, 6 bases. CDR1 is MNHEY, CDR2 SVGEGT, per germline. The CDR3 is 12 amino acids. V dropped 5 bases and J dropped 8 bases, with 10 bases sitting between them. In DNA, the CDR3 is TGTGCCAGCAGTCGTCAGGGGTATGAGCAGTTCCTC. It encodes CASSRQGYEQFL.

Turning to this clonotype: This sequence may be a read error, since a much larger clone differs from it by one base. This sequence joins TRBV12-3 or TRBV12-4 and TRBJ1-5; D is ambiguous. The CDR3 totals 12 residues. The CDR3 spells CVSSSDGVPQHF. The CDR3 DNA reads as TGTGTCAGCAGTTCCGATGGGGTGCCCCAGCATTTT.

Only one count was recorded for this clonotype. Germline is not matched at one junction end, which may reflect a read error. The chain combines TRBV11-2 with TRBJ2-3, with a weak D call TRBD2 (5 bases). The CDR3 is 13 amino acids. CDR1 is SGHAT and CDR2 is FQNNGV in the germline V gene. CDR3 in amino acids: CSSSPVGRGTQYF. CDR3 nucleotide sequence: TGCTCCAGCAGCCCAGTGGGGAGAGGTACGCAGTATTTT.

A note on this clonotype: This could be a read error, since a much larger clone is one nucleotide away. This chain uses TRBV6-6 with TRBJ1-5, with D uncertain. Between the trimmed V and J ends, which lost 7 bases and 5 bases, there was a span of 15 bases. The CDR3 loop spans 14 amino acids. Looked up from germline, CDR1 is MNHNY and CDR2 is SVGAGI (reference sequence). The CDR3 sequence: CASMHGRGYQPQHF. DNA for the CDR3: TGTGCCAGCATGCATGGGCGGGGTTATCAGCCCCAGCATTTT.

This clonotype was seen once. The J gene is TRBJ2-3, the V gene TRBV15, with TRBD1 identical over 8 bases. Trimming took 0 bases from V and 1 from J; bases not matched to a gene: 9. The CDR3 is 18 residues long. The germline gives CDR1 LNHNV, CDR2 YYDKDF (reference sequence). Written as DNA, the CDR3 is TGTGCCACCAGCAGAGAGCTACCGGGACAGGACCGCACAGATACGCAGTATTTT. Protein sequence: CATSRELPGQDRTDTQYF.

This clonotype was seen repeatedly, ten times or more. The rearrangement uses TRBV6-2 or TRBV6-3 and TRBJ2-2, with a weak D call TRBD2 (5 bases). The ends were cut back, 6 bases at V and 6 bases at J, with 11 bases in the middle. CDR1 and CDR2 (germline): MNHEY, SVGEGT. There are 13 residues in the CDR3. The CDR3 nucleotides are TGTGCCAGCAGCCGCACGGAGGCCGGGGAGCTGTTTTTT. Its protein is CASSRTEAGELFF.

This clonotype is labeled as medium-sized. J is TRBJ1-2 and V is TRBV29-1; D gene uncertain. The CDR3 extends over 12 amino acids. From germline, CDR1 is SQVTM and CDR2 ANQGSEA. With 5 bases removed from V and 4 bases from J, the gap between germline ends came to 11 bases. In DNA, the CDR3 is TGCAGCGTTAGCCACAGCACCTATGGCTACACCTTC. It codes for CSVSHSTYGYTF.

This sequence joins TRBV14 and TRBJ1-5; no clear D gene. CDR1 and CDR2 from the germline V gene are SGHDN and FVKESK. This CDR3 is 17 amino acids long. V lost 4 bases and J lost 0, with 16 bases in between. The CDR3 spells CASSLPPGFNSNQPQHF. Written as DNA, the CDR3 is TGTGCCAGCAGCCTCCCTCCCGGTTTCAATAGCAATCAGCCCCAGCATTTT.

In its sample, this clonotype was seen many times. V and J are TRBV29-1 and TRBJ1-4; a possible D gene is TRBD1 (5 bases). Germline CDR1 and CDR2: SQVTM and ANQGSEA. V lost 6 bases, J lost 3 bases, and 11 bases lay in between. The CDR3 runs to 13 residues. The CDR3 spells CSVQWGSNEKLFF. CDR3 nucleotide sequence: TGCAGCGTGCAGTGGGGGTCTAATGAAAAACTGTTTTTT.

V gene TRBV10-2 combines with J gene TRBJ2-2; 10 bases align to TRBD1. The germline V gene has CDR1 WSHSY and CDR2 SAAADI. V gave up 6 bases and J gave up 5 bases; unmatched junction bases: 6. The CDR3 is made up of 15 amino acids. In nucleotides, the CDR3 is TGCGCCAGCAGGGGAGGACAGGGGGAAACCGGGGAGCTGTTTTTT. Its translation: CASRGGQGETGELFF.